This entry lists 25 T cell receptor beta chains sequenced from one sample in a study of identical twins. MiXCR was run by TCRdb on the 5' RACE reads, yielding one entry per CDR3 protein. The repertoire has hundreds of thousands of distinct CDR3 sequences, 10% to 15% of them found once; the top ten carry around 1.5%. These data also featured in a second study, about yellow fever vaccine responses in identical twins.

Sequences were obtained from PBMCs. These receptors came from a woman aged 18-29 years in good health.

This chain links TRBV10-2 with TRBJ2-3; tentatively, D is TRBD1 (5 bases). CDR1 is WSHSY and CDR2 is SAAADI in the germline V gene. V was pared by 3 bases and J by 4 bases, with 11 bases between. CDR3 length: 14 residues. The CDR3 coding sequence is TGCGCCAGCAGTGATCAGGGTGGGTCAGATACGCAGTATTTT. This gives the protein CASSDQGGSDTQYF.

This clonotype came up a few times. The V gene is TRBV20-1, the J gene TRBJ1-2; no clear D gene. V shed 6 bases and J shed 2 bases, with 16 bases lying between them. The CDR3 has 14 residues. The germline gives CDR1 DFQATT, CDR2 SNEGSKA (reference sequence). This chain's CDR3 is CSAPGPRQNYGYTF. CDR3 sequence (DNA): TGCAGTGCCCCCGGGCCCCGACAAAACTATGGCTACACCTTC.

The V call is TRBV29-1, the J call TRBJ2-3, with D unresolved. The germline gives CDR1 SQVTM, CDR2 ANQGSEA. This CDR3 contains 14 residues. V was trimmed by 0 bases and J by 0 bases, leaving 7 bases between them. The CDR3 sequence: CSVEDPWSTDTQYF. DNA of the CDR3: TGCAGCGTTGAAGACCCGTGGAGCACAGATACGCAGTATTTT.

The chain carries TRBV11-1 and TRBJ2-7, with 12 bases aligning to TRBD2. Germline CDR1 and CDR2: SGHAT and FQDESV (reference sequence). This CDR3 has 18 amino acids. V lost 4 bases and J lost 3; bases outside the gene matches: 13. For the CDR3, the DNA is TGTGCCAGCAGCTCCACTAGCGGGAGGTCCTATTCACACTACGAGCAGTACTTC. Translated, it gives CASSSTSGRSYSHYEQYF.

The chain employs TRBV7-9 and TRBJ1-3; D gene uncertain. CDR3 length: 12 residues. Germline CDR1 and CDR2: SEHNR and FQNEAQ (reference sequence). V shed 8 bases and J shed 1 base, with 6 bases lying between them. The CDR3 coding sequence is TGTGCCAGCCCAGCTTCTGGAAACACCATATATTTT. Its translation: CASPASGNTIYF.

This clonotype was seen a few times. The rearrangement joins TRBV2 to TRBJ2-4; no clear D. CDR1 and CDR2 (germline): SNHLY, FYNNEI. This CDR3 region has 14 residues. V gave up 5 bases and J gave up 0 bases, with 8 bases separating them. The CDR3 region has the DNA TGTGCCAGCAGTCCTTTTTTAGCCAAAAACATTCAGTACTTC. It yields the protein CASSPFLAKNIQYF. Combining the CDR3 with reference TRBV2 and TRBJ2-4 gives the whole variable domain EPEVTQTPSHQVTQMGQEVILRCVPISNHLYFYWYRQILGQKVEFLVSFYNNEISEKSEIFDDQFSVERPDGSNFTLKIRSTKLEDSAMYFCASSPFLAKNIQYFGAGTRLSVL.

The chain carries TRBV5-5 and TRBJ2-5, with 7 bases identical to TRBD1. From germline, CDR1 is SGHKS and CDR2 YYEKEE (reference sequence). The CDR3 contains 14 residues. With 2 bases clipped from V and 4 bases from J, the junction kept 5 bases outside the gene matches. The CDR3 protein is CASSFSGGPETQYF. Here the CDR3 DNA reads TGTGCCAGCAGCTTCTCAGGGGGTCCAGAGACCCAGTACTTC.

V gene TRBV7-9 combines with J gene TRBJ2-7; 12 positions agree with TRBD2. Germline V gene data show CDR1 as SEHNR and CDR2 as FQNEAQ (reference sequence). V lost 5 bases and J lost 2; bases outside the gene matches: 7. The length of the CDR3 is 16 residues. CDR3 in amino acids: CASSTGLAGRTYEQYF. DNA of the CDR3: TGTGCCAGCAGCACTGGACTAGCGGGGAGAACCTACGAGCAGTACTTC. Supplemented by reference TRBV7-9 and TRBJ2-7, the full variable domain reads DTGVSQNPRHKITKRGQNVTFRCDPISEHNRLYWYRQTLGQGPEFLTYFQNEAQLEKSRLLSDRFSAERPKGSFSTLEIQRTEQGDSAMYLCASSTGLAGRTYEQYFGPGTRLTVT.

This clonotype has a count of ten or more. V usage is TRBV15 and J usage is TRBJ2-1; a possible D gene is TRBD2 (6 bases). The V gene's germline CDR1 is LNHNV and CDR2 YYDKDF (reference sequence). V dropped 0 bases and J dropped 2 bases, with 8 bases sitting between them. The CDR3 is made up of 15 amino acids. The DNA for the CDR3 is TGTGCCACCAGCAGAGAGACTAGTACCTACAATGAGCAGTTCTTC. Translated, it gives CATSRETSTYNEQFF.

The chain recombines TRBV10-3 with TRBJ2-2; 7 bases align to TRBD2. V shed 3 bases, J shed 1 base, and the junction held 2 bases outside the gene matches. Germline CDR1 is ENHRY and CDR2 is SYGVKD. The CDR3 covers 15 residues. The CDR3: CAISDVAGNTGELFF. The CDR3 DNA follows: TGTGCCATCAGTGACGTAGCGGGGAACACCGGGGAGCTGTTTTTT.

This clonotype was counted ten times or more. The CDR3 region has the DNA TGCGCCAGCAGCTTTTCGGCAGGGGGCTACGAGCAGTACTTC. Amino acids: CASSFSAGGYEQYF. The rearrangement links TRBV5-1 to TRBJ2-7; 7 bases line up with TRBD1. The germline V gene has CDR1 SGHRS and CDR2 YFSETQ. Trimming took 2 bases from V and 3 from J; bases not matched to a gene: 5. There are 14 residues in the CDR3. The full variable domain, in which reference TRBV5-1 and TRBJ2-7 provide the parts outside the CDR3, is KAGVTQTPRYLIKTRGQQVTLSCSPISGHRSVSWYQQTPGQGLQFLFEYFSETQRNKGNFPGRFSGRQFSNSRSEMNVSTLELGDSALYLCASSFSAGGYEQYFGPGTRLTVT.

The V and J genes are TRBV4-1 and TRBJ2-7; TRBD2 agrees at 7 bases. This CDR3 has 13 residues. Germline V lookup: CDR1 MGHRA, CDR2 YSYEKL. After removal of 0 bases from V and 4 bases from J, the junction contained 0 bases not matched to a gene. CDR3 bases: TGCGCCAGCAGCCAAGAGGGAGGGTACGAGCAGTACGTC. It is translated as CASSQEGGYEQYV.

This clonotype has at least ten counts. This chain uses TRBV28 with TRBJ1-2; no clear D. Trimming removed 10 bases at V and 8 bases at J, with 14 bases between. The CDR3 covers 11 residues. In germline, CDR1 is MDHEN, CDR2 SYDVKM. CDR3 sequence reads: CATGEILGYTF. CDR3 in DNA: TGTGCCACTGGGGAAATCTTAGGCTACACCTTC.

In this sample, this clonotype turned up many times. The chain uses TRBV11-2 and TRBJ2-7; maybe TRBD2 (5 bases). The CDR3 length is 13 residues. Looked up from germline, CDR1 is SGHAT and CDR2 is FQNNGV. The germline V and J ends were trimmed by 0 bases and 5 bases, with 8 bases remaining between them. CDR3 in DNA: TGTGCCAGCAGCTTAGAGTGGGGAGACGAGCAGTACGTC. Its translation: CASSLEWGDEQYV.

This clonotype was found a few times. The chain carries TRBV6-5 and TRBJ2-2; 7 bases line up with TRBD1. CDR1 is MNHEY, CDR2 SVGAGI, per germline. The CDR3 loop spans 17 amino acids. J gave up 1 base and V 0 bases, and 5 bases lay outside the gene matches. The DNA for the CDR3 is TGTGCCAGCAGTTACTCGGCAGGGACAGTGAACACCGGGGAGCTGTTTTTT. Translating it yields CASSYSAGTVNTGELFF.

This chain joins TRBV7-8 and TRBJ2-3, with D hard to call. The V end lost 4 bases, the J end lost 2 bases, and 10 bases lay between the germline ends. This CDR3 contains 14 residues. The V gene's germline CDR1 is SGHVS and CDR2 FQNEAQ. The CDR3 region is CASSYGRFTDTQYF. The CDR3 nucleotides are TGTGCCAGCAGCTATGGACGATTCACAGATACGCAGTATTTT.

The chain uses TRBV20-1 and TRBJ2-3, with TRBD2 matching over 8 bases. The V segment lost 0 bases and the J segment 1 base; nucleotides outside the gene matches: 12. There are 18 residues in the CDR3. CDR1 and CDR2 (germline): DFQATT, SNEGSKA (reference sequence). Written as DNA, the CDR3 is TGCAGTGCTAGAGATCCCCGGAGAGCGGGAGTGCGCACAGATACGCAGTATTTT. It specifies CSARDPRRAGVRTDTQYF.

The chain has TRBV11-1 and TRBJ2-1; D is undetermined. V lost 3 bases and J 6 bases, leaving 18 bases between the germline ends. This CDR3 spans 16 amino acids. The germline V gene has CDR1 SGHAT and CDR2 FQDESV (reference sequence). The CDR3: CASSLHGPPQANEQFF. The DNA of the CDR3 is TGTGCCAGCAGCTTGCATGGGCCCCCCCAGGCCAATGAGCAGTTCTTC. Complete variable domain (other parts from reference TRBV11-1 and TRBJ2-1): EAEVAQSPRYKITEKSQAVAFWCDPISGHATLYWYRQILGQGPELLVQFQDESVVDDSQLPKDRFSAERLKGVDSTLKIQPAELGDSAMYLCASSLHGPPQANEQFFGPGTRLTVL.

The chain combines TRBV24-1 with TRBJ2-1; TRBD2 might be the D (5 bases). With 1 base removed from V and 5 bases from J, the gap between germline ends came to 11 bases. This CDR3 region has 15 residues. The germline gives CDR1 KGHDR, CDR2 SFDVKD. The CDR3 reads CATSDFGSWNNEQFF. The DNA for the CDR3 is TGTGCCACCAGTGATTTTGGGAGTTGGAACAATGAGCAGTTCTTC.

This clonotype was counted at least ten times. The chain carries TRBV12-3 or TRBV12-4 and TRBJ2-7; 10 bases fit TRBD2. V lost 5 bases, J lost 1 base, and 2 bases stayed unmatched. The CDR3 has 14 residues. CDR3 bases: TGTGCCAGCAGTGGGACTAGCGCTTCCTACGAGCAGTACTTC. It is translated as CASSGTSASYEQYF.

This clonotype has more than one count but fewer than ten. The chain uses TRBV6-5 and TRBJ1-1; 7 positions match TRBD1. The CDR3 is 17 amino acids. Looked up from germline, CDR1 is MNHEY and CDR2 is SVGAGI. V trimming: 2 bases; J trimming: 5 bases; junction bases outside the gene matches: 14. CDR3 bases: TGTGCCAGCAGTTACACTACCGGGGCAGGGGGAAGGACTGAAGCTTTCTTT. Its protein product is CASSYTTGAGGRTEAFF.

The chain has TRBV28 and TRBJ2-7; D is perhaps TRBD1 (6 bases). This CDR3 has 14 amino acids. V lost 5 bases and J lost 3, with 14 bases in between. Per germline, CDR1 MDHEN and CDR2 SYDVKM. CDR3 residues: CASSLATGFYEQYV. For the CDR3, the DNA is TGTGCCAGCAGTCTGGCGACAGGATTCTACGAGCAGTACGTC.

The chain carries TRBV20-1 and TRBJ2-7, with D perhaps TRBD1 (6 bases). Germline CDR1 and CDR2: DFQATT and SNEGSKA (reference sequence). The ends were cut back, 7 bases at V and 0 bases at J, with 16 bases in the middle. CDR3 length equals 14 residues. As DNA, the CDR3 is TGCAGTGTCAGTGGGGACACACACTCCTACGAGCAGTACGTC. Protein: CSVSGDTHSYEQYV.

This rearrangement joins TRBV20-1 to TRBJ2-7, with 12 bases aligning to TRBD2. Germline V gene sequence: CDR1 DFQATT, CDR2 SNEGSKA (reference sequence). The length of the CDR3 is 15 residues. V was pared by 1 base and J by 6 bases, with 7 bases of the junction left unmatched. This CDR3 reads CSARAPSGGAPEQYV. The CDR3 DNA reads as TGCAGTGCTAGAGCCCCTAGCGGGGGGGCTCCCGAGCAGTACGTC.

This clonotype was found many times. This chain joins TRBV2 and TRBJ1-4; D not resolved. The CDR3 is made up of 12 amino acids. Germline V gene data show CDR1 as SNHLY and CDR2 as FYNNEI. V lost 7 bases to trimming and J lost 6 bases, with 9 bases between them. Written as DNA, the CDR3 is TGTGCCAGCATAAATCGTGATGAAAAACTGTTTTTT. Translating it yields CASINRDEKLFF.